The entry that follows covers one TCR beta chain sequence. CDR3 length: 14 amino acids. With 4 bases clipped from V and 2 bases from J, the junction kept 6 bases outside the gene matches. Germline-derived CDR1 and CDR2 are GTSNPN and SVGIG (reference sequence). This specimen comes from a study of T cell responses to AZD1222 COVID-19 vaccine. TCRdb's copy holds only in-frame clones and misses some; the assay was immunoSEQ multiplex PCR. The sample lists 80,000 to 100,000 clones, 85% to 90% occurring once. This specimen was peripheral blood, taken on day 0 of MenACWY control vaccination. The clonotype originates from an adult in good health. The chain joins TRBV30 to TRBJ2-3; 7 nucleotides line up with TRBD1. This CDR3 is CAWTTGVPTDTQYF. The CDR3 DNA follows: TGTGCCTGGACCACAGGGGTCCCCACAGATACGCAGTATTTT.